Reported below is one T cell receptor beta chain. TCRdb's copy holds only in-frame clones and misses some; the assay was immunoSEQ multiplex PCR. In the table there are some 320,000 clones, roughly 84% of which are singletons. This entry is derived from a study of shared clonotypes between healthy human individuals. CDR1 and CDR2 (germline): MGHRA, YSYEKL. The CDR3 spans 14 residues. Trimming took 1 base from V and 3 from J; bases not matched to a gene: 3. The V and J genes are TRBV4-1 and TRBJ2-7; TRBD2 matches at 7 bases. The source is a man aged 18 to 30 in good health. What was sequenced was memory CD8+ T cells sorted from blood. The subset was: CD45RO+ cells pooled with CCR7-negative TemRA cells. CDR3 DNA: TGCGCCAGCAGCCAAGTCCTAGCGGACTACGAGCAGTACTTC. This codes for CASSQVLADYEQYF.